The clone carrying this T cell receptor (beta chain) appeared many times. The antigen remains unidentified. The CDR3 extends over 14 amino acids. Germline V gives CDR1 SGHTA, CDR2 FQGNSA. Trimming removed 1 base from V and 3 bases from J, with 9 bases in between. The sample is drawn from a study of spatial heterogeneity in lung cancer. Study conclusions and caveats: Tumors with more nonsynonymous mutations had more expanded intratumoral alpha and beta TCRs. The counts of expanded TCRs, ubiquitous and regional, tracked ubiquitous and regional nonsynonymous mutations, respectively.

Noted time point: sample taken at primary tumor resection. Using its own MiXCR run on the 5' RACE reads, TCRdb lists one record per CDR3 protein. The sample has 20,000 to 30,000 distinct CDR3 sequences, approximately 8.8% seen once; the top ten hold roughly 7.4%. The TCR comes from a male donor with early-stage non-small cell lung cancer. This material consisted of lung tumor tissue, taken at surgery. The chain carries TRBV7-2 and TRBJ1-1; unclear D gene. In DNA, the CDR3 is TGTGCCAGCAGCTTAGATGGGGAGGACACTGAAGCTTTCTTT. Protein: CASSLDGEDTEAFF.